This is a list of T cell receptor beta chains from one sample in a study of T cells in Graves' hyperthyroidism and ophthalmopathy. TCRdb ran MiXCR on the multiplex PCR reads and lists one entry per CDR3 protein. The sample lists 380,000 or so distinct CDR3 sequences, approximately 15% occurring once. The specimen was blood. The origin of the receptors is a young woman with Graves' hyperthyroidism. Each CDR3 is given with its conserved first and last residue. D genes are given only for firm matches. Clone size, where shown, is once, few, many, or a class for clones that have expanded.

many	TRBD2	TRBV2	TRBJ2-1	TGTGCCAGCATAGACTTGCGGGAGGGATATGAGCAGTTCTTC	CASIDLREGYEQFF
many	TRBD2	TRBV20-1	TRBJ2-7	TGCAGTGCTGAACTAGCGGGCTACGAGCAGTACTTC	CSAELAGYEQYF
.	.	TRBV30	TRBJ1-1	TGTGCCTGGCATAAGGCGGATAAAGCTTTCTTT	CAWHKADKAFF
many	.	TRBV6-5	TRBJ2-5	TGTGCCAGCAGTTACATAGGACCTACTTTAGAGACCCAGTACTTC	CASSYIGPTLETQYF
many	.	TRBV11-3	TRBJ2-3	TGTGCCAGCAGCTTAAGGGGGGACACAGATACGCAGTATTTT	CASSLRGDTDTQYF
.	TRBD1	TRBV5-1	TRBJ2-2	TGCGCCAGCAGCCAATTGGACAGGGGCGTCGGGGAGCTGTTTTTT	CASSQLDRGVGELFF
many	.	TRBV11-2	TRBJ2-5	TGTGCCAGCACCCCGAGGGGGGAGACCCAGTACTTC	CASTPRGETQYF
.	.	TRBV20-1	TRBJ2-7	TGCAGTGCTAGATCCACCCGGAGCCGCAACCTGCGGGAGCAGTACTTC	CSARSTRSRNLREQYF
many	.	TRBV11-2	TRBJ2-7	TGTGCCAGCAGCTTAGGAGGGACGGGATCCTACGAGCAGTACTTC	CASSLGGTGSYEQYF
.	TRBD1	TRBV3-1	TRBJ1-1	TGTGCCAGCGGCTGTAACGGACAGGCTGAAGCTTTCTTT	CASGCNGQAEAFF
many	.	TRBV2	TRBJ2-3	TGTGCCAGCAGTGATCCCTCAGCGCATAGCACAGATACGCAGTATTTT	CASSDPSAHSTDTQYF
.	TRBD2	TRBV6-2/TRBV6-3	TRBJ2-1	TGTGCCAGCAGTTACTCGTTGGGGGGGAATGAGCAGTTCTTC	CASSYSLGGNEQFF
many	TRBD1	TRBV2	TRBJ1-2	TGTGCCAGCAGTGAGTCAGGGGGTAACTATGGCTACACCTTC	CASSESGGNYGYTF
.	.	TRBV5-1	TRBJ1-3	TGCGCCAGCAGCTTGGACCACGGATCTGGAAACACCATATATTTT	CASSLDHGSGNTIYF
many	.	TRBV28	TRBJ1-5	TGTGCCAGCAGTTTCCCAGGGCTAAATCAGCCCCAGCATTTT	CASSFPGLNQPQHF
many	.	TRBV28	TRBJ2-2	TGTGCCAGCAGTCCTCACGTCACCGGGGAGCTGTTTTTT	CASSPHVTGELFF
many	.	TRBV28	TRBJ1-4	TGTGCCAGCAGTACCGTCCCCTACGTTGCAACTAATGAAAAACTTTTTTTT	CASSTVPYVATNEKLFF
.	.	TRBV20-1	TRBJ1-6	TGCAGTGCTCTAACAGGTTTCGGGTCACCCCTCCACTTT	CSALTGFGSPLHF
few	.	TRBV27	TRBJ2-1	TGTGCCAGCAGTAGAGGGAATGGGAATGAGCAGTTCTTC	CASSRGNGNEQFF
many	.	TRBV2	TRBJ1-4	TGTGCCAGCAGGTTGGCCGCAACTAATGAAAAACTGTTTTTT	CASRLAATNEKLFF
many	TRBD1	TRBV7-8	TRBJ1-4	TGTGCCAGCAGCTCGACAGGGGCTAATGAAAAACTGTTTTTT	CASSSTGANEKLFF
few	TRBD1	TRBV18	TRBJ2-7	TGTGCCAGCTCACTGCAACAGGGGGTTGAGCAGTACTTC	CASSLQQGVEQYF
many	TRBD2	TRBV11-2	TRBJ2-7	TGTGCCAGCGCCGGGGGTTGGCGGGAGCCAATCGAGCAGTACTTC	CASAGGWREPIEQYF
.	.	TRBV4-3	TRBJ1-1	TGCGCCAGCAGCCAGAGGGTACAGAGTGAAGCTTTCTTT	CASSQRVQSEAFF
.	.	TRBV6-1	TRBJ1-5	TGTGCCAGCAGTTCAAGATTCAATCAGCCCCAGCATTTT	CASSSRFNQPQHF
.	.	TRBV19	TRBJ2-1	TGTGCCAGTAAAGACCCCCTAAAGGGTGAGCAGTTCTTC	CASKDPLKGEQFF
many	.	TRBV20-1	TRBJ1-2	TGCAGTGCATACGACACCGCCTATGGCTACACCTTC	CSAYDTAYGYTF
many	.	TRBV11-2	TRBJ2-2	TGTGCCAGCAGCTCGAATGGGCATGTAACCGGGGAGCTGTTTTTT	CASSSNGHVTGELFF
many	.	TRBV30	TRBJ2-1	TGTGCCTGGAGTGTACTTAGTTTGCAGTTCTTC	CAWSVLSLQFF
many	TRBD2	TRBV7-6	TRBJ2-3	TGTGCCAGCAGCAACGGACTAGCGGGATCAACCACAGATACGCAGTATTTT	CASSNGLAGSTTDTQYF
few	TRBD1	TRBV20-1	TRBJ1-5	TGCAGTGCTAGAGAGTCAGGGGGTCAGCCCCAGCATTTT	CSARESGGQPQHF
few	.	TRBV19	TRBJ2-1	TGTGCCAGTAGTATTCCTGGACTGGGGGATGAGCAGTTCTTC	CASSIPGLGDEQFF
.	.	TRBV4-1	TRBJ1-5	TGCGCCAGCAGCCAGACCGGGACTCCGAATCAGCCCCAGCATTTT	CASSQTGTPNQPQHF
many	.	TRBV27	TRBJ2-7	TGTGCCAGCAGTTTATCTAATTACAGTGAGGACTACGAGCAGTACTTC	CASSLSNYSEDYEQYF
few	.	TRBV20-1	TRBJ2-3	TGCAGTGCTAGAGTGGTAGATACGCAGTATTTT	CSARVVDTQYF
few	.	TRBV6-5	TRBJ2-7	TGTGCCAGCAGTTACCCCGGACACGGTAGGGCCGAGCAGTACTTC	CASSYPGHGRAEQYF
many	.	TRBV24-1	TRBJ2-3	TGTGCCACCAGTGATCCCAGGGGGAGGACCACAGATACGCAGTATTTT	CATSDPRGRTTDTQYF
.	.	TRBV2	TRBJ1-6	TGTGCCAGCAGAGTCGACTATAATTCACCCCTCCACTTT	CASRVDYNSPLHF
few	TRBD1	TRBV13	TRBJ2-7	TGTGCCAGCAGCTACAGGGGCCGCCTAGGGGGGCAGTACTTC	CASSYRGRLGGQYF
.	TRBD2	TRBV20-1	TRBJ2-1	TGCAATGCTAGAGGGACTAGCGGGAGCAATGAGCAGTTCTTC	CNARGTSGSNEQFF
few	.	TRBV9	TRBJ2-3	TGTGCCAGCAGCGTAGGCGGGCAGGGAACAGGTACGCAGTATTTT	CASSVGGQGTGTQYF
.	.	TRBV6-5	TRBJ2-7	TGTGCCAGCAGTTACCCGGCCGGGACACATAACTACGAGCAGTACTTC	CASSYPAGTHNYEQYF
few	.	TRBV6-2/TRBV6-3	TRBJ1-3	TGTGCCAGCAGTTACTCGAGTCCGCAGGGAAGAGGGACCATATATTTT	CASSYSSPQGRGTIYF
.	.	TRBV27	TRBJ2-1	TGTGCCAGCAGCGAGAGACCTAGCTCCTACAATGAGCAGTTCTTC	CASSERPSSYNEQFF
.	.	TRBV4-1	TRBJ2-1	TGCGCCAGCAGCCAGATCAGGGTGGAGAAGCAGTTCTTC	CASSQIRVEKQFF
many	.	TRBV2	TRBJ2-7	TGTGCCAGCAGCGGAGGACAGAGATACGAGCAGTACTTC	CASSGGQRYEQYF
few	.	TRBV19	TRBJ1-1	TGTGCCAGTTCGATTAATGGCGTGGCGGGAAACACTGAAGCTTTCTTT	CASSINGVAGNTEAFF
many	TRBD2	TRBV27	TRBJ2-1	TGTGCCAGCAGTAATAGCGGGATGGCCTACAATGAGCAGTTCTTC	CASSNSGMAYNEQFF
.	.	TRBV27	TRBJ1-2	TGTGCCAGCAGTTCGCGCCCCCGGGACTCGCGACGGGATGGCTACACCTTC	CASSSRPRDSRRDGYTF
many	TRBD2	TRBV28	TRBJ2-1	TGTGCCAGCAGTTTGGCTAGCGGGAGGGCGGGTGATGAGCAGTTCTTC	CASSLASGRAGDEQFF
many	.	TRBV2	TRBJ2-7	TGTGCCAGCAGCCCACCGGAGCGTCCTGGTAACTACGAGCAGTACTTC	CASSPPERPGNYEQYF